This T cell receptor (beta chain) was obtained from a study of post-analysis software for immune sequencing data. Background on the study: The patients showed relapsing-remitting, secondary progressive and progressive-relapsing multiple sclerosis courses.

From germline, CDR1 is SGHRS and CDR2 YFSETQ. This CDR3 region has 18 residues. TCR beta cDNA libraries had unique molecular identifiers. Once about 0.85 to 10 million T cells were used, approximately 520,000 cDNA molecules resulted. In TCRdb, the PCR reads were re-called with MiXCR into one record per CDR3 protein. The table lists 380,000 or so distinct CDR3 sequences, approximately 38% of them singletons. This clonotype appeared once. Its target is unknown. An end of the junction differs from the germline gene, which may be a read error. Study conclusions and caveats: TRBV5-6, TRBV5-1 and TRBV20-1 belonged to a set of a few TRBV segments that were more frequent in patients than controls. Under F measure analysis, samples from one preparation batch co-clustered strongly. Controls' normalized Chao1 diversity significantly exceeded that of multiple sclerosis patients.

The TCR was taken from a girl between 5 and 17 years old with multiple sclerosis. Sequencing was performed on blood. This rearrangement joins TRBV5-1 to TRBJ1-5; 8 bases fit TRBD1. The CDR3 loop reads CTSSPGRGQAYSNQPQHF. CDR3 bases: TGCACCAGCAGCCCGGGTCGGGGACAGGCGTATAGCAATCAGCCCCAGCATTTT.